This TCR beta chain was identified during a study of cytomegalovirus exposure and HLA in healthy donors. This CDR3 contains 14 residues. The germline V gene has CDR1 PRHDT and CDR2 FYEKMQ (reference sequence). Trimming at V came to 8 bases and at J to 0 bases, leaving 1 base not matched to a gene. Sequencing used immunoSEQ multiplex PCR; TCRdb keeps in-frame clones, though not all of them. Here the sample spans more than 55,000 clones, 90% to 96% being singletons. The TCR sequence derives from a man aged 18 to 29 in good health and CMV-seronegative. The chain uses TRBV13 and TRBJ2-7; 13 bases match TRBD2. The specimen was PBMCs. The DNA of the CDR3 is TGTGCCAGCCGGACTAGCGGGAGCTCCTACGAGCAGTACTTC. The encoded protein is CASRTSGSSYEQYF.